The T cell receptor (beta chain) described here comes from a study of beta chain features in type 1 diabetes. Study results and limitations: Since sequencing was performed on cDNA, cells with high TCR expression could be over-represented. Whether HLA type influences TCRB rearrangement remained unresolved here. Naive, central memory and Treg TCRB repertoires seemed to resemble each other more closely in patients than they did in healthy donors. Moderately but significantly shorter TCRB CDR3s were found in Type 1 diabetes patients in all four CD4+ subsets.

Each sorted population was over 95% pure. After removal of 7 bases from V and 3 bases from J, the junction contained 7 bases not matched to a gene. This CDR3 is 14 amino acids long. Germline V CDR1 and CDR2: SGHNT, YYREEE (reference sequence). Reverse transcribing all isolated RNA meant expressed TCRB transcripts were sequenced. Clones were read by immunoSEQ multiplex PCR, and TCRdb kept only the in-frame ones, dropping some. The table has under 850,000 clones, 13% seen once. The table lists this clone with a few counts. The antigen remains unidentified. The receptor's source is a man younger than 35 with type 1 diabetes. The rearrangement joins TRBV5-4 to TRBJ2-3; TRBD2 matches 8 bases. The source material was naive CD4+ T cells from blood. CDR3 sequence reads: CASAPGGRTDTQYF. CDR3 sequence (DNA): TGTGCCAGCGCCCCGGGGGGGAGGACAGATACGCAGTATTTT.